The rows below give T cell receptor beta chains drawn from one sample of a study of T-cell reconstitution after alpha-beta-depleted transplantation in children. MiXCR was run by TCRdb on the PCR reads, yielding one entry per CDR3 protein. The repertoire includes 400,000 to 450,000 distinct CDR3 sequences, roughly 44% of them detected once, and 25% to 30% sits in the top ten. Sequencing was performed on PBMCs, taken before TCRalphabeta/CD19-depleted stem cell transplant. These receptors were taken from a girl aged 2-10 years with aplastic anemia, due to receive a stem cell transplant. CDR3s include the opening cysteine and the closing phenylalanine or tryptophan. Fields, in order: D gene, V gene, clone size, J gene, CDR3 DNA, CDR3 protein. The D gene is left open where the match is weak. Clone sizes are given selectively: once, few, many, or a class where the clone is expanded.

d_gene: .; v_gene: TRBV5-1; abundance: many; j_gene: TRBJ2-1; CDR3nt: TGCGCCAGCAGAATGGGGACCCCACAAGTAGATGAGCAGTTCTTC; CDR3aa: CASRMGTPQVDEQFF
d_gene: .; v_gene: TRBV20-1; abundance: .; j_gene: TRBJ2-1; CDR3nt: TGCAGTGCTAGACACGAGTACAATGAGCAGTTCTTC; CDR3aa: CSARHEYNEQFF
d_gene: .; v_gene: TRBV28; abundance: few; j_gene: TRBJ1-5; CDR3nt: TGTGCCAGCAGTTTATATCAGCCCCAGCATTTT; CDR3aa: CASSLYQPQHF
d_gene: TRBD2; v_gene: TRBV20-1; abundance: few; j_gene: TRBJ2-7; CDR3nt: TGCAGTGCTAGGGAAGGCGGGAGGGCCTCCTACGAGCAGTACTTC; CDR3aa: CSAREGGRASYEQYF
d_gene: .; v_gene: TRBV7-9; abundance: .; j_gene: TRBJ2-7; CDR3nt: TGTGCCAGCAGCTTAGCCGGGACCCGGTCGTCTGGGGAGCAGTACTTC; CDR3aa: CASSLAGTRSSGEQYF
d_gene: TRBD1; v_gene: TRBV7-2; abundance: .; j_gene: TRBJ2-7; CDR3nt: TGTGCCAGCAGCTTACGGACAGGGCGACCCTACGGGCAGTACTTC; CDR3aa: CASSLRTGRPYGQYF
d_gene: .; v_gene: TRBV20-1; abundance: .; j_gene: TRBJ2-1; CDR3nt: TGCGCATATACGACGGGACTCCTGACGTTCGAGAGCAATGAGCAGTTCTTC; CDR3aa: CAYTTGLLTFESNEQFF
d_gene: TRBD2; v_gene: TRBV7-9; abundance: .; j_gene: TRBJ2-5; CDR3nt: TGTGCCAGCAGCTGGGGCGGGAGCAAAGAGACCCAGTACTTC; CDR3aa: CASSWGGSKETQYF
d_gene: .; v_gene: TRBV20-1; abundance: .; j_gene: TRBJ1-5; CDR3nt: TGCAGTGCTCGTAGTAGGCCTCGGGGGTTCAACCAGCCCCAGCATTTT; CDR3aa: CSARSRPRGFNQPQHF
d_gene: TRBD2; v_gene: TRBV9; abundance: many; j_gene: TRBJ2-1; CDR3nt: TGTGCCAGCAGCGGGGAGTGGGTGCGGGAGGGACGGTATGAGCAGTTCTTC; CDR3aa: CASSGEWVREGRYEQFF
d_gene: TRBD2; v_gene: TRBV28; abundance: .; j_gene: TRBJ2-7; CDR3nt: TGTGCCAGCAGTGCTACTAGCGGGGGATCCTACGAGCAGTACTTC; CDR3aa: CASSATSGGSYEQYF
d_gene: .; v_gene: TRBV29-1; abundance: .; j_gene: TRBJ2-7; CDR3nt: TGCAGCGCTCTCGGGCCGGGATCCGAGCAGTACTTC; CDR3aa: CSALGPGSEQYF
d_gene: .; v_gene: TRBV18; abundance: .; j_gene: TRBJ2-3; CDR3nt: TGTGCCAGCTCACCTAGGGAAGGATCCACAGATACGCAGTATTTT; CDR3aa: CASSPREGSTDTQYF
d_gene: TRBD2; v_gene: TRBV7-8; abundance: few; j_gene: TRBJ2-7; CDR3nt: TGTGCCAGCAGCTTAGCGAGACAGACCGGGACTAGCGGGAGGGCGGGCGAGCAGTACTTC; CDR3aa: CASSLARQTGTSGRAGEQYF